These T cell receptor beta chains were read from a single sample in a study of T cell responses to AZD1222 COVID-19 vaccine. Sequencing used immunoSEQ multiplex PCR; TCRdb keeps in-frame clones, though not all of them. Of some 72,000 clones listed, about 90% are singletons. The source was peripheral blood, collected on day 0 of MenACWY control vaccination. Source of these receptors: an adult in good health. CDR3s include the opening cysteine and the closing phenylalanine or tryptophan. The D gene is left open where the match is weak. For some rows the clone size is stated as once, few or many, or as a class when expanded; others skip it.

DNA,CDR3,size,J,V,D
TGTGCCAGCAGTTTATCCGCGGACTCGAGGGGCAACGAGCAGTACTTC,CASSLSADSRGNEQYF,-,TRBJ2-7,TRBV27,-
TGTGCCAGCAGCTTAGGGTTCGGAGAAAACTATGGCTACACCTTC,CASSLGFGENYGYTF,-,TRBJ1-2,TRBV7-2,-
TGCGCCAGCAGCTCCCAGCGGCTAAACACAGATACGCAGTATTTT,CASSSQRLNTDTQYF,-,TRBJ2-3,TRBV5-1,-
TGTGCTAGCAGCCGGGGGAACACCGCGGATACGCAGTATTTT,CASSRGNTADTQYF,-,TRBJ2-3,TRBV7-7,-
TGTGCCAGCAGCCCCGACGGGACTAGCGGGAGGGGGCAGTACTTC,CASSPDGTSGRGQYF,-,TRBJ2-7,TRBV7-6,TRBD2
TGTGCCAGCAGCCCTCGCAGGCAGTCAACTAATGAAAAACTGTTTTTT,CASSPRRQSTNEKLFF,few,TRBJ1-4,TRBV14,-
TGTGCCAGCAGCTCTGTAGGCGGGACGTTCACAGATACGCAGTATTTT,CASSSVGGTFTDTQYF,-,TRBJ2-3,TRBV7-2,-
TGTGCCAGCAGTTTATCTAAAGGGGGCCACACCGGGGAGCTGTTTTTT,CASSLSKGGHTGELFF,-,TRBJ2-2,TRBV27,TRBD1
TGTGCCAGCAGCCAAGATCTGCCAGATACGCAGTATTTT,CASSQDLPDTQYF,-,TRBJ2-3,TRBV3-1/TRBV3-2,-
TGTGCCAGCAACCAGGGAACTGATACCGGGGAGCTGTTTTTT,CASNQGTDTGELFF,-,TRBJ2-2,TRBV7-2,-
TGCGCCAGCAGCACAGGAACAGGGTTTAATGAAAAACTGTTTTTT,CASSTGTGFNEKLFF,-,TRBJ1-4,TRBV5-1,-
TGTGCCAGCAGCCAAGCTCAGATGGCCACAGATACGCAGTATTTT,CASSQAQMATDTQYF,-,TRBJ2-3,TRBV14,-
TGTGCCAGCAGTTTCCAGGGGGTCCCATCCTACGAGCAGTACTTC,CASSFQGVPSYEQYF,-,TRBJ2-7,TRBV27,TRBD1
TGTGCCACCAGTGACAGGGGTAAATCAGATACGCAGTATTTT,CATSDRGKSDTQYF,-,TRBJ2-3,TRBV24-1,-
TGTGCCAGCAGTCAGGCCCCTAGCAATCAGCCCCAGCATTTT,CASSQAPSNQPQHF,-,TRBJ1-5,TRBV28,-
TGCGCCAGCAGCTTGGATACATCCAGGGGCACAGATACGCAGTATTTT,CASSLDTSRGTDTQYF,once,TRBJ2-3,TRBV5-1,-
TGTGCCAGCAGCTCCATCGGACTAGCGGGAGTACAGTACTTC,CASSSIGLAGVQYF,-,TRBJ2-7,TRBV5-5,TRBD2
TGTGCCAGTAGGTTCGGGAGCTCCTATAATTCACCCCTCCACTTT,CASRFGSSYNSPLHF,-,TRBJ1-6,TRBV19,-
TGTGCCAGCAGCCGACCCGACACAGGGTCCGAGCAGTACTTC,CASSRPDTGSEQYF,-,TRBJ2-7,TRBV2,-
TGTGCCAGCAGCTTTCGGGGGAGCAATGAGCAGTTCTTC,CASSFRGSNEQFF,-,TRBJ2-1,TRBV5-6,-
TGTGCCAGCAGCTTGGCCGACAGGAGCAACACAGATACGCAGTATTTT,CASSLADRSNTDTQYF,-,TRBJ2-3,TRBV5-4,-
TGTGCCAGTAGTAACGACAGGGAGCCATTTAACACTGAAGCTTTCTTT,CASSNDREPFNTEAFF,-,TRBJ1-1,TRBV19,TRBD1